These 24 T cell receptor beta chains were sequenced from one sample in a study of Ad26.COV2.S vaccination and SARS-CoV-2 variants. Some clones are missing from TCRdb's copy, which holds only in-frame ones; the method was immunoSEQ multiplex PCR. The sample has roughly 300,000 clones; around 90% are singletons. Treatment of the sample: approximately 18 received Ad26.COV2.S at low or high dose, single or two shots; about 5 received placebo; per-sample allocation not given. At day 63 after the first vaccine or placebo injection, samples were drawn. This specimen was peripheral blood, taken in a trial of Ad26.COV2.S vaccine versus placebo. These receptor sequences come from a person aged 18-60 years who received the Ad26.COV2.S COVID-19 vaccine or a placebo.

This chain joins TRBV27 and TRBJ1-1, with D tentatively TRBD1 (5 bases). The germline CDR1 and CDR2 sequences are MNHEY and SMNVEV (reference sequence). V was shortened by 3 bases and J by 0 bases, with 17 bases between the two germline ends. The CDR3 consists of 17 residues. CDR3 sequence (DNA): TGTGCCAGCAGTTTTGGACACCCAAACGCCCTGAACACTGAAGCTTTCTTT. Its protein is CASSFGHPNALNTEAFF.

The chain recombines TRBV30 with TRBJ1-2, with TRBD1 as a possible D gene (6 bases). Germline-derived CDR1 and CDR2 are GTSNPN and SVGIG (reference sequence). CDR3 length equals 13 residues. Trimming stripped 4 bases from V and 4 bases from J, with 13 bases between. CDR3 sequence: CAWKPDRLYGYTF. DNA for the CDR3: TGTGCCTGGAAACCCGACAGGCTCTATGGCTACACCTTC. Drawing the rest from reference TRBV30 and TRBJ1-2, the complete variable domain is SQTIHQWPATLVQPVGSPLSLECTVEGTSNPNLYWYRQAAGRGLQLLFYSVGIGQISSEVPQNLSASRPQDRQFILSSKKLLLSDSGFYLCAWKPDRLYGYTFGSGTRLTVV.

V is TRBV13 and J is TRBJ2-3; D unclear. The CDR3 is 14 residues long. The germline gives CDR1 PRHDT, CDR2 FYEKMQ (reference sequence). V gave up 8 bases and J gave up 1 base, with 13 bases separating them. The chain's CDR3 is CASGLNVGTDTQYF. The CDR3 DNA reads as TGTGCCAGCGGTTTAAACGTGGGCACAGATACGCAGTATTTT.

V gene TRBV7-9 combines with J gene TRBJ2-7; D may be TRBD1 (6 bases). The ends were cut back, 5 bases at V and 1 base at J, with 12 bases in the middle. The CDR3 is made up of 14 amino acids. Germline CDR1 reads SEHNR; CDR2 reads FQNEAQ (reference sequence). The CDR3 coding sequence is TGTGCCAGCAGCCCGGACAGTTTATCCTACGAGCAGTACTTC. Its translation is CASSPDSLSYEQYF.

J is TRBJ1-5 and V is TRBV19; 7 bases are shared with TRBD1. Germline lookup yields CDR1 LNHDA and CDR2 SQIVND (reference sequence). This CDR3 region has 14 residues. V gave up 3 bases and J gave up 5 bases; unmatched junction bases: 4. Written as DNA, the CDR3 is TGTGCCAGTAGTATCTCTAGGGGGCATCAGCCCCAGCATTTT. Translating it yields CASSISRGHQPQHF.

CDR3 region: CAWSLTGGPGNQPQHF. CDR3 in DNA: TGTGCCTGGAGCCTCACGGGGGGCCCTGGCAATCAGCCCCAGCATTTT. The genes are TRBV30 and TRBJ1-5; possible D gene TRBD1, 6 bases. V lost 3 bases and J 2 bases, leaving 17 bases between the germline ends. Looked up from germline, CDR1 is GTSNPN and CDR2 is SVGIG (reference sequence). The CDR3 consists of 16 residues.

The CDR3 protein is CASRRTTGAFGNTIYF. CDR3 in DNA: TGTGCCAGCAGACGAACGACAGGGGCGTTTGGAAACACCATATATTTT. V and J are TRBV3-1 (or the pseudogene TRBV3-2) and TRBJ1-3, with 8 bases fitting TRBD1. Losses at the gene ends were 6 bases for V and 3 bases for J; bases not matched to a gene: 10. The CDR3 sequence is 16 residues long. The germline gives CDR1 LGHDT, CDR2 YNNKEL (reference sequence).

The chain carries TRBV7-9 and TRBJ2-7; 12 bases match TRBD2. The V segment lost 5 bases and the J segment 12 bases; nucleotides outside the gene matches: 11. The CDR3 totals 14 residues. Germline CDR1 SEHNR, CDR2 FQNEAQ (reference sequence). The CDR3 loop reads CASSASGGARMGYF. The CDR3 DNA sequence: TGTGCCAGCAGCGCTAGCGGGGGGGCGAGGATGGGGTACTTC.

The V call is TRBV11-2, the J call TRBJ2-1, with a weak D call TRBD1 (6 bases). Per the germline V gene, CDR1 is SGHAT and CDR2 is FQNNGV. With 1 base removed from V and 10 bases from J, the gap between germline ends came to 14 bases. The CDR3 has 14 amino acids. Here the CDR3 reads CASSLANRVFEQFF. The CDR3 nucleotides are TGTGCCAGCAGCTTAGCGAACAGGGTCTTCGAGCAGTTCTTC.

V is TRBV7-9 and J is TRBJ2-1; D call uncertain. The CDR3 is 16 amino acids. Germline loops: CDR1 SEHNR, CDR2 FQNEAQ (reference sequence). Trimming shortened V by 7 bases and J by 0 bases, and 16 bases separated the two germline ends. Here the CDR3 reads CASTHPASLSYNEQFF. CDR3 nucleotide sequence: TGTGCCAGCACCCACCCGGCTAGTCTCTCCTACAATGAGCAGTTCTTC. The variable domain in full, completed from reference TRBV7-9 and TRBJ2-1, reads DTGVSQNPRHKITKRGQNVTFRCDPISEHNRLYWYRQTLGQGPEFLTYFQNEAQLEKSRLLSDRFSAERPKGSFSTLEIQRTEQGDSAMYLCASTHPASLSYNEQFFGPGTRLTVL.

This clone was seen a handful of times. V gene TRBV18 combines with J gene TRBJ1-1, with 10 bases aligning to TRBD1. V dropped 2 bases and J dropped 0; count of bases not matched to a gene: 3. Germline V gene lookup returns CDR1 KGHSH and CDR2 LQKENI. The CDR3 consists of 16 residues. CDR3 sequence reads: CASSPGGTGVNTEAFF. The CDR3 bases are TGTGCCAGCTCACCAGGGGGGACAGGGGTGAACACTGAAGCTTTCTTT.

The chain recombines TRBV16 with TRBJ2-7; D is undetermined. Trimming pared 3 bases from V and 5 bases from J, leaving 11 bases between. Germline V CDR1 and CDR2: KGHSY, FQNENV. The CDR3 has 13 amino acids. In DNA, the CDR3 is TGTGCCAGCAGCCAGGCCGGAGAGGACGAGCAGTACTTC. Encoded protein: CASSQAGEDEQYF.

V and J are TRBV4-3 and TRBJ2-1, with D uncertain. The CDR3 runs to 15 residues. Germline CDR1 is LGHNA and CDR2 is YSLEER. Between the trimmed V and J ends, which lost 1 base and 5 bases, there was a span of 12 bases. This CDR3 reads CASSQGGNSNNEQFF. The CDR3 DNA reads TGCGCCAGCAGCCAAGGCGGAAACAGCAACAATGAGCAGTTCTTC.

The CDR3 DNA follows: TGTGCCAGCAGCCAAGATCGGCTGGGGGGGGTTGGAAACACCATATATTTT. Its protein product is CASSQDRLGGVGNTIYF. V and J are TRBV3-1 (or the pseudogene TRBV3-2) and TRBJ1-3, with D maybe TRBD1 (5 bases). In germline, CDR1 is LGHDT, CDR2 YNNKEL (reference sequence). V was shortened by 0 bases and J by 3 bases, with 15 bases between the two germline ends. This CDR3 has 17 amino acids.

The V gene is TRBV30, the J gene TRBJ2-7; no reliable D call. Between the trimmed V and J ends, which lost 1 base and 4 bases, there was a span of 11 bases. Germline CDR1 is GTSNPN and CDR2 is SVGIG (reference sequence). The CDR3 contains 13 residues. The CDR3 DNA follows: TGTGCCTGGAGTGGCAAGGGCTTATACGAGCAGTACTTC. Residues: CAWSGKGLYEQYF.

The chain is built from TRBV7-3 and TRBJ1-5; D is unclear. CDR1 and CDR2 from the germline V gene are SGHTA and FQGTGA. This CDR3 region has 13 residues. Between the trimmed V and J ends, which lost 2 bases and 7 bases, there was a span of 9 bases. In DNA, the CDR3 is TGTGCCAGCAGCTTAGGCGGTCGCCAGCCCCAGCATTTT. Protein sequence: CASSLGGRQPQHF.

This clone was observed a few times. The rearrangement joins TRBV19 to TRBJ1-6; 9 bases match TRBD1. Germline V gene sequence: CDR1 LNHDA, CDR2 SQIVND (reference sequence). The V gene end was trimmed by 3 bases and the J gene end by 9 bases; junction bases not matched to a gene: 9. The CDR3 sequence is 16 residues long. The CDR3 is CASSMGTGGFSSPLHF. CDR3 sequence (DNA): TGTGCCAGTAGTATGGGAACAGGGGGCTTCAGTTCACCCCTCCACTTT.

The V call is TRBV6-6, the J call TRBJ1-5; the match to TRBD1 covers 7 bases. The germline V gene encodes CDR1 MNHNY and CDR2 SVGAGI (reference sequence). CDR3 length: 16 amino acids. Trimming cost V 5 bases and J 2 bases; bases outside gene matches: 9. The CDR3 DNA is TGTGCCAGCAGTCGGGGACAGCCCCCGGGCAATCAGCCCCAGCATTTT. It yields the protein CASSRGQPPGNQPQHF.

The V call is TRBV19, the J call TRBJ2-7; 9 nucleotides line up with TRBD1. The trim removed 5 bases at V and 2 bases at J, leaving 10 bases unmatched. The length of the CDR3 is 16 residues. The germline V gene encodes CDR1 LNHDA and CDR2 SQIVND (reference sequence). The CDR3 is CASSAYRGRMTYEQYF. The CDR3 DNA reads TGTGCCAGTAGTGCGTACAGGGGGCGAATGACCTACGAGCAGTACTTC.

Of note for this clone: The sample holds other DNA sequences that translate to the same CDR3. This rearrangement joins TRBV7-9 to TRBJ1-1; D is ambiguous. This CDR3 has 15 amino acids. Trimming pared 3 bases from V and 0 bases from J, leaving 11 bases between. Germline values: CDR1 SEHNR, CDR2 FQNEAQ (reference sequence). CDR3 in DNA: TGTGCCAGCAGCTTTGGTGGAGCCATGAACACTGAAGCTTTCTTT. It encodes CASSFGGAMNTEAFF.

This clone came up a few times. The rearrangement joins TRBV7-3 to TRBJ1-6; no firm D call. V lost 4 bases and J 9 bases, leaving 13 bases between the germline ends. Looked up from germline, CDR1 is SGHTA and CDR2 is FQGTGA. The CDR3 sequence is 14 residues long. The CDR3 nucleotides are TGTGCCAGCAGCTCCTCATCCACCAGTTCACCCCTCCACTTT. Amino acids: CASSSSSTSSPLHF.

With regard to this clone: Other DNA sequences in this sample translate to the same CDR3. This chain links TRBV27 with TRBJ2-5; D not resolved. Germline CDR1 and CDR2: MNHEY and SMNVEV (reference sequence). Trimming removed 5 bases at V and 4 bases at J, with 11 bases between. This CDR3 has 13 amino acids. The CDR3 region is CASSPGPRETQYF. For the CDR3, the DNA is TGTGCCAGCAGTCCCGGCCCGAGAGAGACCCAGTACTTC.

The V gene is TRBV9, the J gene TRBJ2-7; possible D gene TRBD2, 5 bases. Trimming took 0 bases from V and 6 from J, leaving 13 bases between them. CDR1 SGDLS and CDR2 YYNGEE come from the germline V gene. The CDR3 extends over 14 amino acids. As DNA, the CDR3 is TGTGCCAGCAGCGTAGCTCTAGGTGCGGGCGAGCAGTACTTC. It is translated as CASSVALGAGEQYF.

This clone was counted once. V usage is TRBV5-4 and J usage is TRBJ1-3; D call uncertain. Trimming took off 4 bases at V and 9 bases at J, with 11 bases between the two ends. CDR3 length equals 12 residues. From germline, CDR1 is SGHNT and CDR2 YYREEE (reference sequence). The CDR3 DNA follows: TGTGCCAGCAGCCCCGACCACGGCACCATATATTTT. Its protein is CASSPDHGTIYF. The whole variable domain, filled in from reference TRBV5-4 and TRBJ1-3, reads ETGVTQSPTHLIKTRGQQVTLRCSSQSGHNTVSWYQQALGQGPQFIFQYYREEENGRGNFPPRFSGLQFPNYSSELNVNALELDDSALYLCASSPDHGTIYFGEGSWLTVV.